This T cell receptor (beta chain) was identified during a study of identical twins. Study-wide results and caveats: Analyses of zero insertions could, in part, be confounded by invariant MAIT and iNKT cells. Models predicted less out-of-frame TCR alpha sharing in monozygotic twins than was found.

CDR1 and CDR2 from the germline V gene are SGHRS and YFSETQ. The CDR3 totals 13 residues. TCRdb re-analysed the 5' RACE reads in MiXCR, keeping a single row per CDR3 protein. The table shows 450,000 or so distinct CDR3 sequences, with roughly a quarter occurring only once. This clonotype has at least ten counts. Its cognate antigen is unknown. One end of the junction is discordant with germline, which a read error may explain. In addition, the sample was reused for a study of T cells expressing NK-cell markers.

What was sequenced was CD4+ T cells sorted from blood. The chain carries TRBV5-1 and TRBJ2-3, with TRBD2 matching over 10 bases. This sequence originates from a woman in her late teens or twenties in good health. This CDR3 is CASSLAGADTQYF. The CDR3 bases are TGTGCCAGCAGCCTAGCGGGGGCAGATACGCAGTATTTT.